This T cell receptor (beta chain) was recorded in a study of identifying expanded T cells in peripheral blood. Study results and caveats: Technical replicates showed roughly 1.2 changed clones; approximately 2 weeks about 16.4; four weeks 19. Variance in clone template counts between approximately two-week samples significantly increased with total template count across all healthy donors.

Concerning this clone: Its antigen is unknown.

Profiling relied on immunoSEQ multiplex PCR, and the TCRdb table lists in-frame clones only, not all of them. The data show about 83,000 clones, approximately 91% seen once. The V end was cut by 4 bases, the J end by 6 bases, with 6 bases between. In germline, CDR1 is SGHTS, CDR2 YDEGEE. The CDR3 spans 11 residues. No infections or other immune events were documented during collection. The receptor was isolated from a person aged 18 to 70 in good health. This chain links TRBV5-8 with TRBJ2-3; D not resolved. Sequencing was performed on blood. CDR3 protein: CASSLQDTQYF. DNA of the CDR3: TGTGCCAGCAGCCTCCAGGATACGCAGTATTTT.